This T cell receptor beta chain was observed in a study of CD8 T cells in ankylosing spondylitis. In making TCR beta libraries, quantitative 5'-RACE with molecular barcodes was used. In TCRdb, the 5' RACE reads were re-called with MiXCR into one record per CDR3 protein. This sample has some 840,000 distinct CDR3 sequences, with about 12% found just once. On this clonotype itself: Its target is not known.

General observations from the study: Past research had described some motif variants in reactive arthritis synovial fluid and blood. Within ankylosing spondylitis blood, a TCR beta motif made up of eight highly homologous variants appeared to be characteristic. Reported data indicate significant enrichment of disease-linked clones within matched ankylosing spondylitis synovial fluid.

CDR1 DFQATT and CDR2 SNEGSKA come from the germline V gene (reference sequence). CDR3 size: 14 residues. V lost 5 bases, J lost 6 bases, and 14 bases lay in between. The material sequenced was blood, either unsorted or a sorted T cell fraction (not recorded which). The chain joins TRBV20-1 to TRBJ1-6; D is possibly TRBD1 (6 bases). This receptor was obtained from a male donor with ankylosing spondylitis. In DNA, the CDR3 is TGCAGTGCTCGGTTAGGGGGGATTAATTCACCCCTCCACTTT. Translating it yields CSARLGGINSPLHF.